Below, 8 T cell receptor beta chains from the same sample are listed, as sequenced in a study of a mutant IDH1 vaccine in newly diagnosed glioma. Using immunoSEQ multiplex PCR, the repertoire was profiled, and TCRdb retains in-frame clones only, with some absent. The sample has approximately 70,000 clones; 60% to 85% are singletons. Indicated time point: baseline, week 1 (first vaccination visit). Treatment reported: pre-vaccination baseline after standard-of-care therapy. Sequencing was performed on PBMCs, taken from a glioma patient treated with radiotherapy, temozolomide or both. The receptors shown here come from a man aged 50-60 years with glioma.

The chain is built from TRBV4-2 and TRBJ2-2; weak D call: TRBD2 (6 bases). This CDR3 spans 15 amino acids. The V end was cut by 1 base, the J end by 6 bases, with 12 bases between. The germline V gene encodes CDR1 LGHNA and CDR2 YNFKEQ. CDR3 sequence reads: CASSQARGKAGELFF. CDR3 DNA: TGTGCCAGCAGCCAAGCCCGGGGGAAGGCCGGGGAGCTGTTTTTT.

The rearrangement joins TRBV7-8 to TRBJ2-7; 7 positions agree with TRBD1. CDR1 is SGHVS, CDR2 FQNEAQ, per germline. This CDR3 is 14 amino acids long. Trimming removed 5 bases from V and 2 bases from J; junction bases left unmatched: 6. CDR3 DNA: TGTGCCAGCAGCCCGACAGGGAAGACCTACGAGCAGTACTTC. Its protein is CASSPTGKTYEQYF.

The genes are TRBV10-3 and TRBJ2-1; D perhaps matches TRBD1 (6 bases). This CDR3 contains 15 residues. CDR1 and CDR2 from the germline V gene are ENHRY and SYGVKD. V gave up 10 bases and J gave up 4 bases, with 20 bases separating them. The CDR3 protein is CATGARDIRYNEQFF. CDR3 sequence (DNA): TGTGCCACCGGGGCAAGGGACATCAGATACAATGAGCAGTTCTTC.

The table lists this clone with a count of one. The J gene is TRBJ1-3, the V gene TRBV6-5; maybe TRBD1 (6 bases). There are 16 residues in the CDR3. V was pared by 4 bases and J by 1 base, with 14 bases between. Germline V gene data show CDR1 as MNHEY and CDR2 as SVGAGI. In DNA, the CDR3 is TGTGCCAGCAGTTCCACCGGGACAAGGTCTGGAAACACCATATATTTT. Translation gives CASSSTGTRSGNTIYF.

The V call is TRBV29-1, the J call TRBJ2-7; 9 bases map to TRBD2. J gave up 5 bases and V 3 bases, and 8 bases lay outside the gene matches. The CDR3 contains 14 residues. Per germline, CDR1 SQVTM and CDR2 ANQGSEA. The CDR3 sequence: CSVEPAGGPNEQYF. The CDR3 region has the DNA TGCAGCGTTGAGCCGGCGGGGGGGCCCAACGAGCAGTACTTC.

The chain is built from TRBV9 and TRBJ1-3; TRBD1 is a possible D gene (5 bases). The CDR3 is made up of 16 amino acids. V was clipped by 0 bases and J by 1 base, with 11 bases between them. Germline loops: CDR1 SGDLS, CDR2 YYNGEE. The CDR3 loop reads CASSVGGTFSGNTIYF. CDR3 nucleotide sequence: TGTGCCAGCAGCGTAGGGGGGACCTTTTCTGGAAACACCATATATTTT.

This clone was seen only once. CDR3: CASSSGTSGKETQYF. The DNA of the CDR3 is TGTGCCAGCAGCTCCGGGACTAGTGGAAAGGAGACCCAGTACTTC. The chain links TRBV5-4 to TRBJ2-5, with 8 bases matching TRBD2. CDR1 and CDR2 from the germline V gene are SGHNT and YYREEE (reference sequence). This CDR3 is 15 amino acids long. Trimming removed 3 bases from V and 5 bases from J; junction bases left unmatched: 9.

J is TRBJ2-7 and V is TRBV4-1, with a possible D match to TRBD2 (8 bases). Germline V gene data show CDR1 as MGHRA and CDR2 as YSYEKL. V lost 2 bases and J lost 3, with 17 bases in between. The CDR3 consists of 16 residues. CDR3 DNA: TGCGCCAGCAGCCAAACCCGGGAGGGGGCCCGCTACGAGCAGTACTTC. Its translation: CASSQTREGARYEQYF.